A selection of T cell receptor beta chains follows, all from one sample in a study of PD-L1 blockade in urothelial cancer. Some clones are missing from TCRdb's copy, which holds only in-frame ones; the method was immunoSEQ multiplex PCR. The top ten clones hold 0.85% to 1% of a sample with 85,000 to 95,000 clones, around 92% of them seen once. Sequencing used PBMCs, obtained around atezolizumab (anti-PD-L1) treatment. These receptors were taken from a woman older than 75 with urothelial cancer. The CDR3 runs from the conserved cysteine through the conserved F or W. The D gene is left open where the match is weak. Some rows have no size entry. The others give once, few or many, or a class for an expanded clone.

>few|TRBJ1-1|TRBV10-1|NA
CASSLGHLNTEAFF
TGCGCCAGCAGCCTAGGACACTTGAACACTGAAGCTTTCTTT
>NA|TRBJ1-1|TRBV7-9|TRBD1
CASSGDRNTEAFF
TGTGCCAGCAGCGGGGACAGGAACACTGAAGCTTTCTTT
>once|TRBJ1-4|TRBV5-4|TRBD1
CASSPGGRGSSTNEKLFF
TGTGCCAGCAGCCCCGGGGGCAGGGGGAGCTCAACTAATGAAAAACTGTTTTTT
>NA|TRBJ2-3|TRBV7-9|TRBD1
CASSYGWDSLTDTQYF
TGTGCCAGCAGCTATGGGTGGGACAGCCTCACAGATACGCAGTATTTT
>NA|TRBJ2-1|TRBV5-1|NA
CASSLPREGEQFF
TGCGCCAGCAGCTTACCCCGGGAAGGTGAGCAGTTCTTC
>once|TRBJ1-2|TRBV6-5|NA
CASSYGGDYGYTF
TGTGCCAGCAGCTACGGGGGGGACTATGGCTACACCTTC
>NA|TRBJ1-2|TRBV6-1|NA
CASSLRHYGYTF
TGTGCCAGCAGTCTACGTCACTATGGCTACACCTTC
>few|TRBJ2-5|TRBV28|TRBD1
CASSVDRVFPGTQYF
TGTGCCAGCAGTGTGGACAGGGTGTTTCCGGGGACCCAGTACTTC
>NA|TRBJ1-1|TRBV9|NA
CASSVAGRGTEAFF
TGTGCCAGCAGCGTCGCAGGCAGAGGGACTGAAGCTTTCTTT
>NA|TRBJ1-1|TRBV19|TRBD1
CASTRQGMNTEAFF
TGTGCCAGTACCCGACAGGGAATGAACACTGAAGCTTTCTTT
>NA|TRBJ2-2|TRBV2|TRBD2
CASRWASGSGGTGELFF
TGTGCCAGCAGGTGGGCTAGCGGGAGCGGGGGCACCGGGGAGCTGTTTTTT
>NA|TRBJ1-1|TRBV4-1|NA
CASSQVNLMSVDTEAFF
TGCGCCAGCAGCCAAGTTAATTTAATGAGTGTGGACACTGAAGCTTTCTTT
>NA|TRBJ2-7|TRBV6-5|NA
CASSYGQHYEQYF
TGTGCCAGCAGTTACGGACAGCATTACGAGCAGTACTTC
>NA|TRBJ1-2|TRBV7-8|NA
CASSLGGAGGYGYTF
TGTGCCAGCAGCTTAGGAGGGGCCGGAGGGTATGGCTACACCTTC
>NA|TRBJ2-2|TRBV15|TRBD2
CATSRGGNTGELFF
TGTGCCACCAGCCGGGGGGGGAACACCGGGGAGCTGTTTTTT
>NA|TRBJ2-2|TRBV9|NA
CASSVEARTERGTGELFF
TGTGCCAGCAGCGTAGAGGCCCGGACAGAACGGGGTACCGGGGAGCTGTTTTTT
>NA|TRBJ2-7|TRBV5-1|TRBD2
CASSWGTTYEQYF
TGCGCCAGCAGCTGGGGGACTACCTACGAGCAGTACTTC
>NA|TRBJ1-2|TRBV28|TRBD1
CASSLVSGGYGYTF
TGTGCCAGCAGTCTTGTCTCAGGGGGCTATGGCTACACCTTC
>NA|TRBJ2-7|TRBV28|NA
CASSPGPYEQYF
TGTGCCAGCAGTCCAGGGCCCTACGAGCAGTACTTC
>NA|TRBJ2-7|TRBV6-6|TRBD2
CASSSLAGGPLEQYF
TGTGCCAGCAGTTCCTTAGCGGGAGGGCCTCTCGAGCAGTACTTC
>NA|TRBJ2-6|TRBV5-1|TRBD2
CASSGGAAGANVLTF
TGCGCCAGCTCGGGGGGGGCAGCTGGGGCCAACGTCCTGACTTTC
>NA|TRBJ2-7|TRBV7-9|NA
CASSAYAGQGGNEQYF
TGTGCCAGCAGCGCCTATGCCGGACAGGGAGGGAACGAGCAGTACTTC
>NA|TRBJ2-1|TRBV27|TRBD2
CASSLSVGGSYNEQFF
TGTGCCAGCAGTTTGTCTGTTGGCGGGAGTTACAATGAGCAGTTCTTC
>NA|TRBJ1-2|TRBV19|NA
CASSIVRRVVNYGYTF
TGTGCCAGTAGTATAGTGAGAAGAGTCGTTAACTATGGCTACACCTTC
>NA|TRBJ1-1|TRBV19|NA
CASSSTAGTEAFF
TGTGCCAGTAGTTCGACGGCGGGCACTGAAGCTTTCTTT
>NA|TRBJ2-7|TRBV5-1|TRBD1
CASSFLGDRGGYEQYF
TGCGCCAGCAGCTTCTTGGGGGACAGGGGGGGCTACGAGCAGTACTTC
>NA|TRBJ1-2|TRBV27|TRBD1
CASSRGTGKSYGYTF
TGTGCCAGCAGTCGAGGGACAGGGAAATCCTATGGCTACACCTTC
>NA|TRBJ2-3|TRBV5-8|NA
CASSFGLGGLVDTQYF
TGTGCCAGCAGCTTTGGACTAGGGGGTTTGGTCGATACGCAGTATTTT
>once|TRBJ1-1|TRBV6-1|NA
CASSVRGPGTEAFF
TGTGCCAGCAGTGTCAGAGGGCCGGGCACTGAAGCTTTCTTT
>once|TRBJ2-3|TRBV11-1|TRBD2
CASSGRLASTDTQYF
TGTGCCAGCAGCGGCCGACTAGCTTCCACAGATACGCAGTATTTT
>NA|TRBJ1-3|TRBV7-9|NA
CAFRAGNTIYF
TGTGCTTTCAGGGCTGGAAACACCATATATTTT
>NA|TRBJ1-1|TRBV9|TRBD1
CASSVFDRGGEAFF
TGTGCCAGCAGCGTGTTTGACAGGGGCGGTGAAGCTTTCTTT
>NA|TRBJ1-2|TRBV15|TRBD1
CATSAQTGANYGYTF
TGTGCCACCAGCGCACAGACAGGGGCTAACTATGGCTACACCTTC
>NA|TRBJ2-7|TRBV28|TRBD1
CASSLSTGAYEQYF
TGTGCCAGCAGTTTATCGACAGGGGCCTACGAGCAGTACTTC
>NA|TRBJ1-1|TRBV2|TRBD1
CASRGIGTAKAFF
TGTGCCAGCAGGGGCATTGGGACAGCCAAAGCTTTCTTT
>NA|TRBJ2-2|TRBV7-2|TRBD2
CASRLAGTSGELFF
TGTGCCAGCAGACTAGCGGGAACCTCCGGGGAGCTGTTTTTT
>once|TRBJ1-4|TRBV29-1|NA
CSARMGGGEKLFF
TGCAGCGCCCGAATGGGAGGAGGTGAAAAACTGTTTTTT
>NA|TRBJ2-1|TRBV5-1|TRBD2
CASSPTSGRSSYNEQFF
TGCGCCAGCAGCCCGACTAGCGGGAGAAGCTCCTACAATGAGCAGTTCTTC
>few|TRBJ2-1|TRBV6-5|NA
CASSIQGGEQFF
TGTGCCAGCAGTATCCAGGGGGGTGAGCAGTTCTTC
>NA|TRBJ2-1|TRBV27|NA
CASSIREVGEQFF
TGTGCCAGCAGTATCAGGGAGGTCGGTGAGCAGTTCTTC
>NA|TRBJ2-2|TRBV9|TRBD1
CASSAFGTGDPGELFF
TGTGCCAGCAGCGCCTTCGGGACAGGGGACCCCGGGGAGCTGTTTTTT
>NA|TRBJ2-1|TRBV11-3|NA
CASSAPTGSSYNEQFF
TGTGCCAGCAGCGCGCCGACAGGTAGCTCCTACAATGAGCAGTTCTTC
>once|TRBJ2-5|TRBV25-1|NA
CASSKDSKQETQYF
TGTGCCAGCAGTAAGGACAGTAAACAAGAGACCCAGTACTTC
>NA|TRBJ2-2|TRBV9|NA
CASSVGVSVDTGELFF
TGTGCCAGCAGCGTAGGAGTTAGCGTGGACACCGGGGAGCTGTTTTTT
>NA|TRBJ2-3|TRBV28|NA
CASSWGGGLTDTQYF
TGTGCCAGCAGTTGGGGAGGGGGGCTCACAGATACGCAGTATTTT